This TCR beta chain stems from a study of neurological immune-mediated disorders. This clonotype occurred a few times. This may stem from a read error, because a much larger clone lies one nucleotide away. From germline, CDR1 is MDHEN and CDR2 SYDVKM. The CDR3 extends over 13 amino acids. V shed 3 bases and J shed 6 bases, with 11 bases lying between them. TCRdb processed the 5' RACE reads anew with MiXCR; each CDR3 protein has one entry. The sample includes 40,000 or so distinct CDR3 sequences, around 10% of them seen just once. The time point is: technical triplicate 1. Unsorted libraries were generated from 2 million PBMCs held at -80 degrees C.

Material: PBMCs. This receptor was taken from a man aged 55-75 years with HTLV-1-associated myelopathy (HAM/TSP). J is TRBJ1-2 and V is TRBV28, with D tentatively TRBD1 (5 bases). The CDR3 coding sequence is TGTGCCAGCAGTTTGAGTTTGGGGGATGGCTACACCTTC. Translation gives CASSLSLGDGYTF.